This note documents a single T cell receptor (beta chain) sequence. The antigen is unknown. The data were obtained in a study of Graves' ophthalmopathy and Graves' hyperthyroidism. Study-level findings and limits: In predicting ophthalmopathy progression, the model reached approximately 70% sensitivity and 72.22% specificity. A majority of expanded thyroid clonotypes exceeding 0.001 frequency were likewise present in blood.

The authors enrolled newly diagnosed hyperthyroidism patients aged 18 to 65 with under 2 months' duration. Scientists amplified the TCR beta CDR3 regions from RNA transcripts. A first-round RT-PCR used HTBI primers, followed by a second-round multiplex PCR. MiXCR, applied by TCRdb to the multiplex PCR reads, yields one record per CDR3 protein. Of around 1.1 million distinct CDR3 sequences in the sample, 35% to 45% were seen once. The CDR3 is 12 residues long. Germline lookup yields CDR1 ENHRY and CDR2 SYGVKD. V lost 5 bases, J lost 8 bases, and 4 bases stayed unmatched. Sample: peripheral blood or thyroid tissue (not recorded which). This rearrangement joins TRBV10-3 to TRBJ2-5; 8 bases align to TRBD1. The origin of this receptor is an adult man with Graves' hyperthyroidism. CDR3 region: CAISLDRDTQYF. Written as DNA, the CDR3 is TGTGCCATCAGTCTGGACAGGGACACCCAGTACTTC.